The 26 T cell receptor beta chains reported below all come from one sample, sequenced in a study of identical twins. TCRdb fed the 5' RACE reads into MiXCR, producing one record per CDR3 protein. Of 500,000 to 550,000 distinct CDR3 sequences listed, less than 25% are singletons. The same sample was also studied in work on T cells expressing NK-cell markers.

Sequenced sample: CD4+ T cells sorted from blood. These receptors originate from a woman aged 18-29 years in good health.

The chain uses TRBV6-2 or TRBV6-3 and TRBJ1-4; D ambiguous. Trimming removed 0 bases at V and 5 bases at J, with 10 bases between. The CDR3 extends over 15 amino acids. CDR1 and CDR2 from the germline V gene are MNHEY and SVGEGT. This CDR3 reads CASSYSGGTNEKLFF. The CDR3 DNA reads TGTGCCAGCAGTTACTCGGGCGGAACGAATGAAAAACTGTTTTTT.

This rearrangement joins TRBV5-1 to TRBJ2-3, with D tentatively TRBD1 (6 bases). The CDR3 has 17 amino acids. V shed 7 bases and J shed 0 bases, with 21 bases lying between them. Germline CDR1 is SGHRS and CDR2 is YFSETQ. The CDR3 sequence is CASAPPTGSTSTDTQYF. The CDR3 DNA sequence: TGCGCCAGCGCTCCCCCGACAGGTTCTACTAGCACAGATACGCAGTATTTT.

This clonotype was observed a handful of times. The chain couples TRBV10-3 to TRBJ1-2; D may be TRBD1 (6 bases). V lost 5 bases and J 5 bases, leaving 12 bases between the germline ends. Looked up from germline, CDR1 is ENHRY and CDR2 is SYGVKD. CDR3 length: 13 residues. The CDR3 region is CAISKDSDYGYTF. CDR3 DNA: TGTGCCATCAGTAAGGACAGTGATTATGGCTACACCTTC.

The rearrangement links TRBV20-1 to TRBJ2-5, with D perhaps TRBD1 (6 bases). CDR3 length equals 13 residues. The germline V gene has CDR1 DFQATT and CDR2 SNEGSKA (reference sequence). Trimming shortened V by 5 bases and J by 4 bases, and 14 bases separated the two germline ends. The CDR3 bases are TGCAGTGCTGCGACAGGTGTGGTAGAGACCCAGTACTTC. It encodes CSAATGVVETQYF.

This clonotype was counted a few times. This chain joins TRBV19 and TRBJ1-5; no firm D call. Germline-derived CDR1 and CDR2 are LNHDA and SQIVND (reference sequence). The CDR3 covers 15 residues. V shed 6 bases and J shed 9 bases, with 21 bases lying between them. The CDR3 DNA follows: TGTGCCAGTAGCAACCCAGGACGCTCCGGAGGGCCCCAGCATTTT. Its translation is CASSNPGRSGGPQHF.

This clonotype was seen a few times. V and J are TRBV29-1 and TRBJ2-1; a possible D gene is TRBD2 (6 bases). CDR3 length: 14 amino acids. CDR1 SQVTM and CDR2 ANQGSEA come from the germline V gene. V lost 7 bases and J 3 bases, leaving 16 bases between the germline ends. CDR3 protein: CSATRGRYYNEQFF. The CDR3 region has the DNA TGCAGCGCTACGCGGGGCAGATACTACAATGAGCAGTTCTTC.

This clonotype came up many times. The V gene is TRBV10-3, the J gene TRBJ1-2; D is unresolved. Germline V gene lookup returns CDR1 ENHRY and CDR2 SYGVKD. The germline V and J ends were trimmed by 6 bases and 3 bases, with 14 bases remaining between them. The CDR3 contains 14 residues. CDR3 sequence reads: CAISGVRGDYGYTF. CDR3 in DNA: TGTGCCATCAGCGGGGTCCGAGGCGACTATGGCTACACCTTC.

This clonotype occurred a few times. The V and J genes are TRBV4-3 and TRBJ2-1; D might be TRBD1 or TRBD2, each matching 5 bases. Per the germline V gene, CDR1 is LGHNA and CDR2 is YSLEER. V was trimmed by 6 bases and J by 0 bases, leaving 12 bases between them. The CDR3 covers 15 residues. The DNA for the CDR3 is TGCGCCAGCAGTCGTGAGGGGAACTCCTACAATGAGCAGTTCTTC. It yields the protein CASSREGNSYNEQFF.

This clonotype was detected once. This chain links TRBV6-2 or TRBV6-3 with TRBJ2-1, with 7 nucleotides matching TRBD2. CDR1 and CDR2 (germline): MNHEY, SVGEGT. Unmatched junction bases numbered 13, after V lost 6 bases and J lost 8 bases. The CDR3 consists of 15 residues. CDR3 in amino acids: CASRGRGRAFDEQFF. DNA for the CDR3: TGTGCCAGCAGGGGTCGAGGGAGGGCTTTCGATGAGCAGTTCTTC.

For this clonotype: One base away lies a much larger clone, so this may be a sequencing read error. The chain combines TRBV11-2 with TRBJ2-1; a weak D match, TRBD2 (6 bases). Germline V lookup: CDR1 SGHAT, CDR2 FQNNGV. V lost 5 bases and J lost 4, with 18 bases in between. There are 16 residues in the CDR3. The DNA of the CDR3 is TGTGCCAGCAGCCCCCGGCTATCGGGGGTGTACAATGAGCAGTTCTTC. Encoded protein: CASSPRLSGVYNEQFF.

This clonotype has ten or more counts. The junction shows a germline mismatch at one end, possibly a read error. The V gene is TRBV12-3 or TRBV12-4, the J gene TRBJ2-2; 10 positions agree with TRBD2. The CDR3 is 15 amino acids. The CDR3 DNA sequence: TGTGCCAGCAGCTTAGCGGGAGGTAGCCCCGGGGAGCTGTTTTTT. It is translated as CASSLAGGSPGELFF.

This chain connects TRBV7-9 to TRBJ1-1; no firm D call. From germline, CDR1 is SEHNR and CDR2 FQNEAQ (reference sequence). Trimming pared 3 bases from V and 3 bases from J, leaving 11 bases between. This CDR3 has 14 amino acids. The CDR3 region has the DNA TGTGCCAGCAGCTTGGACGGAACCTACACTGAAGCTTTCTTT. Amino acids: CASSLDGTYTEAFF.

The table lists this clonotype with many counts. The chain combines TRBV4-3 with TRBJ2-1, with TRBD2 identical over 7 bases. Germline CDR1 LGHNA, CDR2 YSLEER. CDR3 size: 15 residues. V was clipped by 1 base and J by 6 bases; unmatched bases: 6. The CDR3: CASSQVRESSNEQFF. In nucleotides, the CDR3 is TGCGCCAGCAGCCAAGTGCGGGAGTCGAGCAATGAGCAGTTCTTC.

This clonotype was seen more than once but under ten times. The chain carries TRBV7-2 and TRBJ2-7, with TRBD2 as a possible D gene (6 bases). Germline assignment: CDR1 SGHTA and CDR2 FQGNSA. The CDR3 consists of 14 residues. Trimming removed 7 bases from V and 5 bases from J, with 18 bases in between. In DNA, the CDR3 is TGTGCCAGCACCCTAAACCGGGACTTCCACGAGCAGTACTTC. Translation gives CASTLNRDFHEQYF.

This clonotype was observed many times. The CDR3 bases are TGCAGTGCTAGAAAGAGGGGTCCGGCGGGTTACGAGCAGTACTTC. Translating it yields CSARKRGPAGYEQYF. This chain joins TRBV20-1 and TRBJ2-7; D may be TRBD1 or TRBD2 (5 bases each). CDR1 DFQATT and CDR2 SNEGSKA come from the germline V gene (reference sequence). The CDR3 sequence is 15 residues long. The germline V and J ends were trimmed by 2 bases and 4 bases, with 18 bases remaining between them.

This clonotype was observed a handful of times. This rearrangement joins TRBV4-3 to TRBJ1-2; possible D gene TRBD1, 6 bases. Germline-derived CDR1 and CDR2 are LGHNA and YSLEER. The CDR3 length is 14 residues. Trimming took off 1 base at V and 8 bases at J, with 14 bases between the two ends. The CDR3 spells CASSQGSERGGYTF. CDR3 DNA: TGCGCCAGCAGCCAAGGGTCCGAAAGGGGGGGCTACACCTTC.

This clonotype was counted a few times. The gene calls are TRBV15 and TRBJ2-3; 7 bases align to TRBD1. The CDR3 spans 14 residues. Germline CDR1 is LNHNV and CDR2 is YYDKDF (reference sequence). The V segment lost 2 bases and the J segment 4 bases; nucleotides outside the gene matches: 3. The CDR3 loop is CATSRIQGSDTQYF. CDR3 nucleotides: TGTGCCACCAGCAGAATACAGGGGTCAGATACGCAGTATTTT.

This clonotype has only one observation. The V and J genes are TRBV15 and TRBJ2-5; tentatively, D is TRBD1 or TRBD2 (6 bases each). Per germline, CDR1 LNHNV and CDR2 YYDKDF (reference sequence). This CDR3 contains 16 residues. V gave up 0 bases and J gave up 4 bases, with 15 bases separating them. CDR3 protein: CATSRDGLGGVETQYF. The CDR3 DNA follows: TGTGCCACCAGCAGAGACGGTTTGGGGGGCGTAGAGACCCAGTACTTC. The full variable domain, in which reference TRBV15 and TRBJ2-5 provide the parts outside the CDR3, is DAMVIQNPRYQVTQFGKPVTLSCSQTLNHNVMYWYQQKSSQAPKLLFHYYDKDFNNEADTPDNFQSRRPNTSFCFLDIRSPGLGDTAMYLCATSRDGLGGVETQYFGPGTRLLVL.

J is TRBJ2-7 and V is TRBV5-1, with a weak D call TRBD1 (6 bases). V lost 4 bases, J lost 6 bases, and 14 bases lay in between. The CDR3 is made up of 13 amino acids. Germline lookup yields CDR1 SGHRS and CDR2 YFSETQ. The DNA for the CDR3 is TGCGCCAGCAGCCCGAGACAGGCGGCCGAGCAGTACTTC. Amino acids: CASSPRQAAEQYF. Based on the CDR3 plus reference TRBV5-1 and TRBJ2-7, the full variable domain is KAGVTQTPRYLIKTRGQQVTLSCSPISGHRSVSWYQQTPGQGLQFLFEYFSETQRNKGNFPGRFSGRQFSNSRSEMNVSTLELGDSALYLCASSPRQAAEQYFGPGTRLTVT.

The chain carries TRBV12-3 or TRBV12-4 and TRBJ1-6; D is undetermined. The CDR3 spans 13 residues. V was shortened by 6 bases and J by 6 bases, with 9 bases between the two germline ends. The CDR3 sequence: CASRLPGNSPLHF. DNA for the CDR3: TGTGCCAGCAGGCTCCCCGGTAATTCACCCCTCCACTTT.

In DNA, the CDR3 is TGTGCCAGCAGCGCTGGAGGGGCCGAGGATCAGCCCCAGCATTTT. Translation: CASSAGGAEDQPQHF. This chain uses TRBV9 with TRBJ1-5, with a tentative D call TRBD1 (5 bases). The V gene's germline CDR1 is SGDLS and CDR2 YYNGEE. The CDR3 runs 15 residues. Trimming removed 3 bases from V and 5 bases from J, with 15 bases in between.

This clonotype was picked up a small number of times. The V call is TRBV3-1, the J call TRBJ2-1, with 14 nucleotides matching TRBD2. The junction had 11 bases not matched to a gene; V was cut back by 7 bases and J by 15 bases. CDR1 and CDR2 (germline): LGHDT, YNNKEL (reference sequence). This CDR3 comprises 14 residues. The DNA for the CDR3 is TGTGCCAGCACCCCCGGGACTAGCGGGAGCCCGCCGTTCTTC. Amino acid sequence: CASTPGTSGSPPFF.

This clonotype was seen only a few times. This chain links TRBV9 with TRBJ1-2, with a weak D call TRBD1 (6 bases). This CDR3 region has 16 residues. Trimming pared 1 base from V and 4 bases from J, leaving 17 bases between. Germline CDR1 SGDLS, CDR2 YYNGEE. The CDR3, as DNA: TGTGCCAGCAGCGTACGGGACACCATCAGGGGCTATGGCTACACCTTC. This sequence encodes CASSVRDTIRGYGYTF. Based on the CDR3 plus reference TRBV9 and TRBJ1-2, the full variable domain is DSGVTQTPKHLITATGQRVTLRCSPRSGDLSVYWYQQSLDQGLQFLIQYYNGEERAKGNILERFSAQQFPDLHSELNLSSLELGDSALYFCASSVRDTIRGYGYTFGSGTRLTVV.

This CDR3 reads CASSYSRGVSYNSPLHF. The CDR3 DNA reads TGTGCCAGCAGTTACTCCAGGGGGGTCTCCTATAATTCACCCCTCCACTTT. The chain carries TRBV6-5 and TRBJ1-6; 7 bases line up with TRBD1. The V segment lost 0 bases and the J segment 0 bases; nucleotides outside the gene matches: 2. The germline gives CDR1 MNHEY, CDR2 SVGAGI. CDR3 size: 17 residues.

The chain links TRBV29-1 to TRBJ1-1; 7 nucleotides line up with TRBD1. Trimming took 8 bases from V and 0 from J; bases not matched to a gene: 6. Germline CDR1 reads SQVTM; CDR2 reads ANQGSEA. CDR3 length: 13 amino acids. This CDR3 is CSTRQGMNTEAFF. The CDR3 bases are TGCAGCACCCGACAGGGAATGAACACTGAAGCTTTCTTT.

The rearrangement links TRBV20-1 to TRBJ2-5; D remains unclear. This CDR3 contains 13 residues. Trimming pared 0 bases from V and 2 bases from J, leaving 7 bases between. CDR1 and CDR2 (germline): DFQATT, SNEGSKA (reference sequence). DNA of the CDR3: TGCAGTGCTAGAGATGCAGTGCAAGAGACCCAGTACTTC. Its translation is CSARDAVQETQYF.